This is a list of T cell receptor beta chains from one sample in a study of CD8+CD57+ T cells in acquired aplastic anemia. TCRdb re-called the reads with MiXCR, one entry per CDR3 protein. Of 400,000 to 500,000 distinct CDR3 sequences listed, 55% to 75% are singletons. The sample consisted of sorted CD4+, CD8+, or CD8+CD57+ T cells (not recorded which) from PBMCs. These receptors were taken from a human donor in good health, serving as a control. The CDR3 runs from the conserved cysteine through the conserved F or W. A D gene is named only where the DNA matches it firmly. Part of the rows lack a size; the others show once, few, many or a class for expanded clones.

d_gene	j_gene	v_gene	abundance	CDR3nt	CDR3aa
.	TRBJ2-2	TRBV3-2	few	TGTGCCAGCAGGGTCGGGGTAGACTCGAACACCGGGGAGCTGTTTTTT	CASRVGVDSNTGELFF
.	TRBJ1-1	TRBV20-1	.	TGCAGCGTTAGACAGGCACGACAAGCTGAAGCTTTCTTT	CSVRQARQAEAFF
.	TRBJ2-7	TRBV7-9	once	TGTGCCAGCAGCTTGGATACAGGGAGAGGCGAGCAGTACTTC	CASSLDTGRGEQYF
.	TRBJ1-2	TRBV7-8	.	TGTGCCAGCAGTCTAAACACCGGGACATTTCGGTATGGCTACACCTTC	CASSLNTGTFRYGYTF
.	TRBJ1-6	TRBV5-1	.	TGCGCCAGCAGCTTGCCAACGGTAGACCATTCACCCCTCCACTTT	CASSLPTVDHSPLHF
.	TRBJ2-5	TRBV7-9	.	TGTGCCAGCAGCTTAATAGCCGATCAGCCCCAGCACTTT	CASSLIADQPQHF
.	TRBJ2-7	TRBV9	.	TGTGCCAGCAGTCTGAGGGGAAATGAGCAGCTCGTCGACGAGCAGTACTTC	CASSLRGNEQLVDEQYF
TRBD2	TRBJ2-5	TRBV12-3/TRBV12-4	many	TGTGCCAGCAGTGGCGGGGGGGCACAGGAGACCCAGTACTTC	CASSGGGAQETQYF
TRBD2	TRBJ2-1	TRBV5-1	.	TGCGCCAGCAGTTCTAGCGGGGGGCTCTACAATGAGCAGTTCTTC	CASSSSGGLYNEQFF
.	TRBJ1-2	TRBV7-6	.	TGTGCCAGCAGCACATATCCCGGAGGAACCGACGCTTTC	CASSTYPGGTDAF
.	TRBJ2-7	TRBV7-2	.	TGTGCCAGCAGGTTAGTGCGGACTGGCGCGCAGTACTTC	CASRLVRTGAQYF
.	TRBJ2-7	TRBV12-3/TRBV12-4	.	TGTGCCAGCAGCTTAGCCCCGGGTACCTACGAGCAGTACTTC	CASSLAPGTYEQYF
TRBD1	TRBJ2-7	TRBV7-9	once	TGCGCCAGCAGCCCGGACAGGAGGTACGAGCAGTACTTC	CASSPDRRYEQYF
.	TRBJ1-3	TRBV3-1	many	TGTGCCAGCAGCCAAGTGAAGGGAAACACCATATATTTT	CASSQVKGNTIYF
.	TRBJ2-5	TRBV24-1	.	TGTGCCACCAGTGACAGCTCCCGACGCGCCCGAGAGACCCGGTACTTC	CATSDSSRRARETRYF
TRBD1	TRBJ2-7	TRBV29-1	few	TGCAGCGTTGGGACAGGGCGCTACGAGCAGTACTTC	CSVGTGRYEQYF
TRBD2	TRBJ2-7	TRBV20-1	.	TGCAGTGCAAGCACGACTAGCGGGTTTGAGCAGTACTTC	CSASTTSGFEQYF
.	TRBJ2-7	TRBV29-1	.	TGCAGCGGACGACATGAGTCATACGAGCAGTACTTC	CSGRHESYEQYF
TRBD1	TRBJ1-2	TRBV19	.	TGTGCCAGTAGTCCCCAGGGGGTGCATGGCTACACCTTC	CASSPQGVHGYTF
TRBD2	TRBJ2-5	TRBV5-1	.	TGCGCCAGCAGCTTGAGTACTAGCGGGGGACAGACCCAGTACTTC	CASSLSTSGGQTQYF
.	TRBJ1-2	TRBV13	.	TGTGCCAGCAGGAAGAGGGCACATAACTATGGCTACACCTTC	CASRKRAHNYGYTF
TRBD1	TRBJ2-1	TRBV7-6	.	TGTGCCAGCAGCCCCGGACAGGGGGCACATGAGCAGTTCTTC	CASSPGQGAHEQFF
TRBD1	TRBJ2-7	TRBV6-6	few	TGTGCCAGCAGACCCGGGACAGGGACCTACGAGCAGTACTTC	CASRPGTGTYEQYF
.	TRBJ1-2	TRBV7-2	once	TGTGCCAGCAGCTTACCCGGGACTTACGGGTACAATTTC	CASSLPGTYGYNF
.	TRBJ1-1	TRBV30	few	TGTGCCTGGCAGGGCCGGACGAACACTGAAGCTTTCTTT	CAWQGRTNTEAFF
.	TRBJ1-1	TRBV12-3/TRBV12-4	many	TGTGCCAGCAGTTTCGAAGTTGGGAACACTGAAGCTTTCTTT	CASSFEVGNTEAFF
.	TRBJ1-5	TRBV7-8	.	TGTGCCAGCAGCCAAAAATGGGACGGAGTCTACGAGCAGCATTTT	CASSQKWDGVYEQHF
.	TRBJ2-7	TRBV7-2	.	TGTGCCAGCAGTTCCCCCGAGGGGGGGCCCGAGCAGTACTTC	CASSSPEGGPEQYF
.	TRBJ2-2	TRBV6-2/TRBV6-3	.	TGTGCCAGCAGTTACTCGGCAGGGACACTTAACACCGGGGAGCTGTTTTTT	CASSYSAGTLNTGELFF
.	TRBJ2-7	TRBV5-1	once	TGCGCCAGCAGCACACTGGCGAGGTCCTACGAGCAGTACTTC	CASSTLARSYEQYF
.	TRBJ2-5	TRBV7-8	.	TGTGCCAGCAGCGTACGGAAGACCCAGATCTTC	CASSVRKTQIF
.	TRBJ1-5	TRBV5-6	.	TGTGCCAGCAGCTTGTGGTGGGCCTTCAATCAGCCCCAGCATTTT	CASSLWWAFNQPQHF
.	TRBJ1-1	TRBV20-1	.	TGCAGTGCTAGCGGGATCGCCGGGGAGCCTTTCTTT	CSASGIAGEPFF
.	TRBJ1-2	TRBV7-9	.	TGTGCCAGCAGCTCTGGGGCAGATAACTATGGCTACACCTTC	CASSSGADNYGYTF
.	TRBJ1-5	TRBV19	.	TGTGCCAGTAGCATGCGGAGGGGTCATCAGCCGCAGCAGTTT	CASSMRRGHQPQQF
.	TRBJ2-3	TRBV24-1	few	TGTGCCACCAGTGATTTGGCCGACACAGATACGCAGTATTTT	CATSDLADTDTQYF
.	TRBJ2-7	TRBV7-3	.	TGTGCCAGCAGCCAGGACTCCGAGCAGTACTTC	CASSQDSEQYF
.	TRBJ2-7	TRBV9	.	TGTGCCAGCACCCTAGGTGATGACAATCAGCACGAGCAGTACTTC	CASTLGDDNQHEQYF